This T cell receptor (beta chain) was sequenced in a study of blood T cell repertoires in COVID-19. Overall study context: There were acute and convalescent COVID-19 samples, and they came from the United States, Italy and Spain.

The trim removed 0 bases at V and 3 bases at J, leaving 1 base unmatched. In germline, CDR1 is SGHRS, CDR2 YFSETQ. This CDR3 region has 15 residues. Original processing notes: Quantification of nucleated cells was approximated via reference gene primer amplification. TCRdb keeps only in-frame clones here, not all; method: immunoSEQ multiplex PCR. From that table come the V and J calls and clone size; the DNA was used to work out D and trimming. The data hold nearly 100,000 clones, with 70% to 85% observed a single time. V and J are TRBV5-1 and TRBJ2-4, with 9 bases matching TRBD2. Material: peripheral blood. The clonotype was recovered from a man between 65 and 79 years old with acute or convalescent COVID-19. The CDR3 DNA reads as TGCGCCAGCAGCTTGGCTAGCGGGGTCAAAAACATTCAGTACTTC. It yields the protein CASSLASGVKNIQYF. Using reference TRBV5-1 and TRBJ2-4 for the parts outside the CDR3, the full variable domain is KAGVTQTPRYLIKTRGQQVTLSCSPISGHRSVSWYQQTPGQGLQFLFEYFSETQRNKGNFPGRFSGRQFSNSRSEMNVSTLELGDSALYLCASSLASGVKNIQYFGAGTRLSVL.